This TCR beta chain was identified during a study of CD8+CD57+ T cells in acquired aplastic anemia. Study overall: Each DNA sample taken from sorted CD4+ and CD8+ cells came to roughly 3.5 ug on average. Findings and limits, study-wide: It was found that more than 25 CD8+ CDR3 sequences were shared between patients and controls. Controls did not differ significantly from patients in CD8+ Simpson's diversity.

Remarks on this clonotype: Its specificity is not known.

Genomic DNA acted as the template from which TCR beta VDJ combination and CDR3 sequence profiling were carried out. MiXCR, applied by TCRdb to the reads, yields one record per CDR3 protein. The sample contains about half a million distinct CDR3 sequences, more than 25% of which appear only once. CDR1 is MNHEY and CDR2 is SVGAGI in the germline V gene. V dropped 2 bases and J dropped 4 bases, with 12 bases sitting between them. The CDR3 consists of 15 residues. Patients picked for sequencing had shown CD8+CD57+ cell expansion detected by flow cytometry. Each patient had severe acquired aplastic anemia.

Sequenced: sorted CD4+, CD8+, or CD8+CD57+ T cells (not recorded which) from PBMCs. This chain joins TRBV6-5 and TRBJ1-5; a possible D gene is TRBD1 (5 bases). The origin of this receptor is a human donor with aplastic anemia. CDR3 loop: CASSYGAGENQPQHF. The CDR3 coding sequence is TGTGCCAGCAGTTACGGGGCGGGAGAGAATCAGCCCCAGCATTTT.